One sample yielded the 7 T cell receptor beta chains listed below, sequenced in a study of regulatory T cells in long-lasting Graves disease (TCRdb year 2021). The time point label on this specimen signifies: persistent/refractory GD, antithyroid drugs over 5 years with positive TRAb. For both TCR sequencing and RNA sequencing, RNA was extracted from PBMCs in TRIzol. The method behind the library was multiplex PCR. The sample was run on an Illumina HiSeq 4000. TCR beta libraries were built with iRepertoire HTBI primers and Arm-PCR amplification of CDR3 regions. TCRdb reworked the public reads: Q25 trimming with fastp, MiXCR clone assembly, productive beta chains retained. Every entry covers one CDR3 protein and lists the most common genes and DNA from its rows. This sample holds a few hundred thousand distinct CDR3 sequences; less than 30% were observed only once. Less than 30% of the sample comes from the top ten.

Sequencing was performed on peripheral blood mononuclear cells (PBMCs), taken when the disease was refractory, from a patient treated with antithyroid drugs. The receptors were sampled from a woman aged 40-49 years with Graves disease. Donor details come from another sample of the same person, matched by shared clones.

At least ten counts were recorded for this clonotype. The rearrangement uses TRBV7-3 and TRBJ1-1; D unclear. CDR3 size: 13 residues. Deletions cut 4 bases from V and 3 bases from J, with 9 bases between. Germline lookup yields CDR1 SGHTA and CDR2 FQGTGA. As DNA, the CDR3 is TGTGCCAGCAGCTCCTCGGGTGACACTGAAGCTTTCTTT. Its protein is CASSSSGDTEAFF.

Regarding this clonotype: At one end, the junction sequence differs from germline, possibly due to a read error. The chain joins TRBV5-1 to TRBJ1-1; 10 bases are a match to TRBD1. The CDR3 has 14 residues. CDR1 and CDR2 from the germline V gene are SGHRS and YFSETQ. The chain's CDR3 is CANSLGQGYTEAFF. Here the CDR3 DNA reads TGCGCCAACAGCTTGGGACAGGGGTACACTGAAGCTTTCTTT.

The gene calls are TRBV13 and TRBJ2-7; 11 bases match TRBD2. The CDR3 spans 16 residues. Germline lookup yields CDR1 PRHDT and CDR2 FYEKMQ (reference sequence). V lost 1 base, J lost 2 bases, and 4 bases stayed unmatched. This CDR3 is CASSLELAGGAYEQYF. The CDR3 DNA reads TGTGCCAGCAGCTTAGAATTAGCGGGAGGGGCCTACGAGCAGTACTTC.

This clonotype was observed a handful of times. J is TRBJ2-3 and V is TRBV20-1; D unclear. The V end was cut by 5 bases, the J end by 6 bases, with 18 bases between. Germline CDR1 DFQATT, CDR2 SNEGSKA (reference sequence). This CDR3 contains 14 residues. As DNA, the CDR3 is TGCAGTGCTCGGTTGGATAATGAAGGGGATACGCAGTATTTT. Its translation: CSARLDNEGDTQYF.

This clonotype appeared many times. CDR3 sequence reads: CASSLSSVARANYGYTF. The CDR3 nucleotides are TGTGCCAGCAGTTTATCGAGTGTGGCCCGAGCTAACTATGGCTACACCTTC. The chain recombines TRBV27 with TRBJ1-2; D ambiguous. V shed 0 bases and J shed 0 bases, with 14 bases lying between them. Germline-derived CDR1 and CDR2 are MNHEY and SMNVEV (reference sequence). The CDR3 is 17 residues long.

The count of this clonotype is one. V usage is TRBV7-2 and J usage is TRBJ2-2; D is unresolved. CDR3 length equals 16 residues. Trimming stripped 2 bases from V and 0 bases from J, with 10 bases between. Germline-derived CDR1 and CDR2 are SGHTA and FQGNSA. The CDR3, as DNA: TGTGCCAGCAGCTTAAATGGGCGAACGAACACCGGGGAGCTGTTTTTT. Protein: CASSLNGRTNTGELFF.

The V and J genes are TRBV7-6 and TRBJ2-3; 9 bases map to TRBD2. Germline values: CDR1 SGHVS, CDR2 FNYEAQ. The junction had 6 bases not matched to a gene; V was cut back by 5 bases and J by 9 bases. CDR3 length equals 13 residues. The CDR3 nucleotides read TGTGCCAGCAGCCTGGCGGGAGGGGGGACGCAGTATTTT. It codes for CASSLAGGGTQYF.